This TCR beta chain comes out of a study of cytomegalovirus exposure and HLA in healthy donors (dated by TCRdb to 2016 to 2017). About the investigation overall: According to an earlier analysis of 587 of the donors, about 179 million T cells yielded 117 million unique TCR beta sequences and 276 Gb of sequence data. An early release covering over 500 HLA-typed donors comprised approximately 300 gigabases of sequencing data and tens of millions of unique TCR sequences. Among the roughly 380 genotyped donors, around 81% belonged to the genetic ancestry cluster associated with self-reported Caucasian donors. The study aimed to test whether signatures of past pathogen exposure could be identified by cataloging public T cell receptors. The study profiled the T cell repertoires of 666 subjects by immunosequencing and related them to cytomegalovirus serostatus. In addition to the first cohort of approximately 650 subjects, a separate validation cohort of over 90 different subjects was used. The study combined high-throughput TCR immunosequencing, statistical association of individual TCRs with disease status, and machine learning to predict cytomegalovirus infection status. To study patterns of TCR occurrence, a later analysis re-analyzed previously published TCR beta repertoires from more than 550 donors and added high-resolution HLA genotyping. The later analysis used no new phenotypic data to find candidate immune exposures, relying instead on TCR beta sequences and their occurrence across donors. An earlier analysis of 587 of the donors used high-throughput TCR beta sequencing to judge whether each TCR beta V gene segment behaved as functional or pseudogenic. Donor age, sex, ethnicity and CMV serostatus were compiled alongside the repertoire data. In a later genetic analysis, genome-wide SNP genotypes for 398 of the 666 donors were used, and that subset was treated as a discovery cohort. All discovery cohort repertoires had been generated using a single sequencing platform. Both class I and class II loci were covered by HLA typing, at four-digit resolution. The number of typed donors differed by locus: roughly 629-640 for A, B, C, DRB1 and DQB1; some 540 for DQA1; approximately 600 for DPA1; and around 490 for DPB1. Five DR-DQ haplotypes were handled as single units for association and clustering, since linkage in the cohort was strong. Among about 390 genotyped donors of the cohort, an average of roughly 240,000 unique TCR beta nucleotide sequences were sequenced per donor, roughly 20% of them non-productive.

The cohort was made up of approximately 670 healthy bone marrow donors. At the time of sampling, all cohort members were nominally healthy, though unrecorded immune exposures were likely present. The donor tested CMV seronegative and was one of the 352 seronegative cohort members. A peripheral blood sample was collected from each donor, and TCR beta sequencing was performed on peripheral blood mononuclear cells. Genomic DNA was extracted from the blood cell samples with the Qiagen DNeasy Blood Extraction Kit. V is reduced by 3 bases and J by 1 base, leaving a spacing of 15 bases between them. Taken from cysteine to phenylalanine, the CDR3 has 16 residues. Only the CDR3 DNA is retained, 48 bases long and in frame from the first base. CDR1 and CDR2 were assigned from the germline V gene as MDHEN and SYDVKM. Libraries came from the immunoSEQ multiplex PCR assay. For the multiplex PCR, a mixture combining 60 forward primers for TCR Vbeta segments and 13 reverse primers for TCR Jbeta segments was used. The CDR3 region of rearranged TCR beta genes was amplified from genomic DNA with a multiplex PCR assay. Amplified TCR beta libraries were sequenced as 87-base-pair reads on the Illumina HiSeq System. As for the original processing: A later analysis counted 65 million to 90 million unique TCR beta chains across the 550 to 700 repertoires, and some 12 million of these chains were shared by at least two donors. Raw reads were error-corrected and collapsed into unique sequences with a nearest-neighbor algorithm that merged closely related sequences to remove PCR and sequencing errors. CDR3 sequences were aligned to IMGT reference sequences to assign V, D and J gene segments. For a sequence to be retained, at least a six-nucleotide match to both a V gene segment and a J gene segment was required. A rearrangement counted as productive if the CDR3 had no stop codons and remained in frame with V and J, and every other rearrangement counted as non-productive. CDR3 was defined by IMGT convention, running from the second conserved V-encoded cysteine to the conserved J-encoded phenylalanine. The earlier analysis of 450 to 750 of the donors excluded any sequence lacking an unambiguous match to a single V gene segment. An earlier analysis of several hundred of the donors called V segments functional above 56.7% productive rearrangements and segregating when the between-donor standard deviation exceeded 5%. A statistical classification framework was developed to diagnose cytomegalovirus status using the catalog of TCR beta chain sequences. In a later analysis, V and J genes were assigned by comparing TCR nucleotide sequences against IMGT/GENE-DB human TR gene sequences. In a later analysis, CDR3 sequences and most-parsimonious VDJ recombination scenarios were assigned using the TCRdist pipeline. A later analysis defined each TCR beta chain by its CDR3 amino acid sequence plus V-gene family, and excluded reads lacking a unique V-gene family. To address suspected cross-contamination and a sequencing artifact, a later analysis removed approximately 600 highly shared, low-generation-probability nucleotide sequences. In a later analysis, a clonal expansion index was calculated for each public chain from normalized within-repertoire ranks of inferred template counts. In a later analysis, generation probabilities were computed with a VDJ recombination model fitted to out-of-frame rearrangements, and the resulting probabilities were checked against IGoR. In a later analysis, TCR-TCR, TCR-HLA and TCR-CMV co-occurrence was scored with hypergeometric tests, and a repertoire-size bias correction was applied to TCR pairs. In a later analysis, false discovery rates were estimated by permuting HLA or CMV assignments 20 times. In a later analysis, co-occurring TCRs were grouped using DBSCAN, and TCRdist sequence similarity was added for clustering within HLA-allele-positive subsets. Repertoires with fewer than 30,000 or more than 120,000 public chains, plus five repertoires with anomalous nucleotide sharing, were excluded from co-occurrence clustering. TCRdb took over this immuneACCESS table, retaining in-frame rearrangements with V and J assigned. Such tables are incomplete; in checked studies, under half of the missing clones stem from an unresolved V gene, and the remainder is unexplained. V and J calls plus clone size are reproduced from that table; the DNA served to infer D and trimming. This sample comprises around 190,000 clones, approximately 86% of them detected only once. The ten top clones hold roughly 1.7% of the sample.

Concerning this clone: Its cognate antigen has yet to be identified. No base-level quality is on record; no much larger clone is a single base apart.

Findings and caveats that apply to the study as a whole: A further reported finding was that TCR beta sequences accurately predicted the HLA-A and HLA-B alleles for most subjects in the first cohort. In a later analysis, HLA-associated TCR beta chains were found to be more clonally expanded and to have lower generation probabilities than equally common non-associated chains. The sequencing pipeline was judged likely to have produced a cluster of highly shared sequence variants as a technical artifact. In a later genetic analysis, fewer N-insertions in productive TCRs were reported among donors in an Asian-associated ancestry cluster than the 666-donor mean. The authors suggested that the approach could potentially be generalized to other disease states and immunological phenotypes. An association between a missense DCLRE1C variant and V-gene and J-gene trimming of TCR beta chains was found in a later genetic analysis and replicated in an independent cohort. Immune exposure information for the cohort was limited to CMV serostatus. A few of the identified cytomegalovirus-associated TCR beta chains were confirmed in vitro to be specific for cytomegalovirus antigens. Assigning TCR associations to individual alleles was difficult when HLA alleles, especially DR and DQ, strongly co-occurred. In a later analysis, several top co-occurrence clusters were reported to appear linked to parvovirus B19, influenza, CMV and Epstein-Barr virus. According to a later analysis, TCR association rates differed among HLA loci, with DRB1 alleles showing the most associated TCRs and HLA-C alleles showing the fewest. Broadly in line with IMGT annotations, most TCR beta V segments showed up in productive rearrangements about 87% or about 30% of the time in an earlier analysis of about 500 of the donors. The presence/absence analyses assumed that sequencing depth was roughly uniform across donors, and that assumption may not be true. The earlier analysis of fewer than 750 of the donors excluded 15 to 20 rarely observed V segments, including chromosome 9 orphons, because counts were too low. Most CMV-associated TCR beta chains appeared to be HLA-restricted in a later analysis, and the HLA associations seemed to be driven largely by CMV exposure. HLA typing was unavailable for some donors at each locus, so association tests used only the typed subset. At a false discovery rate of 0.05, a later analysis linked about 16,000 TCR beta sequences to specific HLA alleles. Across donors, most TCR sequences were observed very rarely, whereas some public TCRs were present in many individuals. A total of 164 TCR beta chains were listed by the study as associated with cytomegalovirus. Linkage disequilibrium might explain the correlated functional status among segregating V segments, but an unknown experimental factor could not be excluded. The classifier was reported to diagnose cytomegalovirus status with high specificity and sensitivity in both the original cohort and the validation cohort. Only TCR beta chains were sequenced in this cohort, and the absence of alpha or paired-chain data limited detectable features. Some IMGT-functional V segments, including TRBV6-2 and TRBV6-3, could not be told apart with the 87-base-pair reads, so those segments were excluded.

The rearranged chain carries TRBV28 and TRBJ1-1; possibly the D gene is TRBD1, per 5 matching bases. Sequences were obtained from PBMCs. The TCR sequence derives from a woman between 18 and 30 years old in good health and CMV-seronegative. The DNA sequence is as follows: TGTGCCAGCAGTTTGCAGGGTGCAGGGAAGAACACTGAAGCTTTCTTT. Its translation reads: CASSLQGAGKNTEAFF.